The present entry profiles one T cell receptor (beta chain) with its context. Its antigen remains undetermined. Base qualities were left out, and no much larger clone turns up one base away. Libraries were made using the immunoSEQ multiplex PCR assay. TCRdb holds this immuneACCESS table with in-frame rearrangements only. Some clones are missing; in checked studies, unresolved V genes explain under half, and the rest has no known cause. This sample lists about 48,000 clones; about 86% were detected once. The ten largest clones capture roughly 17% of the sample. This entry is derived from a study of radiotherapy plus CTLA-4 blockade in lung cancer (dated by TCRdb to between 2018 and 2020). About the full investigation: Among the enrolled patients, about 20% had an objective response, and approximately 33% reached disease control. Study-level results and caveats: TCR clones derived from tumors expanded in peripheral blood after treatment with radiotherapy and ipilimumab. The strongest predictors of response were reported to be early dynamic shifts in blood T cell clones along with a rise in serum interferon-beta following radiation.

Focal radiation therapy combined with CTLA-4 blockade (ipilimumab) was tested in patients with chemo-refractory metastatic non-small-cell lung cancer. A distance of 18 bases separates the germline ends of V and J, which lose 0 bases and 0 bases respectively. The CDR3 contains 18 residues, cysteine and phenylalanine counted. Left in the record is the CDR3 DNA by itself, 54 bases read in frame from the first base. CDR1 and CDR2 are drawn from the germline V gene: KGHSH, LQKENI. The V gene is TRBV18 and the J gene is TRBJ2-7; the D gene is not confidently resolved. Here the sequenced sample was peripheral blood, taken from a patient treated with radiotherapy plus ipilimumab. The source is a human donor with non-small cell lung cancer that progressed on radiotherapy plus ipilimumab. Some clones in this sample may be carry-over from other donors' samples. CDR3 protein: CASSPPLAVRLSSYEQYF. Here is the DNA: TGTGCCAGCTCACCACCGTTGGCGGTTAGATTAAGCTCCTACGAGCAGTACTTC. Supplemented by the reference TRBV18 and TRBJ2-7 proteins around the CDR3, the complete variable domain is NAGVMQNPRHLVRRRGQEARLRCSPMKGHSHVYWYRQLPEEGLKFMVYLQKENIIDESGMPKERFSAEFPKEGPSILRIQQVVRGDSAAYFCASSPPLAVRLSSYEQYFGPGTRLTVT.